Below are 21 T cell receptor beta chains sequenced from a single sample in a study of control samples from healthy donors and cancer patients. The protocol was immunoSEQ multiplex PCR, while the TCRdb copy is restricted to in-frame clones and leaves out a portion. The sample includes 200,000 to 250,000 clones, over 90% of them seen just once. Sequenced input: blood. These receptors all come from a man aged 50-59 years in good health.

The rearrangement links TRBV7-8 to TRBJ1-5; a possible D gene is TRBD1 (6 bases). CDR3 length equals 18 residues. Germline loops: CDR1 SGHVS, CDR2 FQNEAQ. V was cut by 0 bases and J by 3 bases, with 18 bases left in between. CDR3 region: CASSLAVKGQSYNQPQHF. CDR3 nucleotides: TGTGCCAGCAGCTTAGCAGTTAAAGGACAGAGTTACAATCAGCCCCAGCATTTT.

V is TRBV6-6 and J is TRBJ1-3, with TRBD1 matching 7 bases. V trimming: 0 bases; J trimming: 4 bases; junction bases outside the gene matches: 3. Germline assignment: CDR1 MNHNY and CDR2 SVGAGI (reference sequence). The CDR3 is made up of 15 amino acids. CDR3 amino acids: CASSYSTGAGNTIYF. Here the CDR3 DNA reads TGTGCCAGCAGTTACTCCACAGGGGCCGGAAACACCATATATTTT.

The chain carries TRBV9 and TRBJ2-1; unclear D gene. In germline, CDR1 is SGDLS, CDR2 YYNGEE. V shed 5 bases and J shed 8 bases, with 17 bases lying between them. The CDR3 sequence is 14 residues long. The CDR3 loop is CASSVDAHGDEQFF. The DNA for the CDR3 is TGTGCCAGCAGTGTGGATGCTCATGGGGATGAGCAGTTCTTC.

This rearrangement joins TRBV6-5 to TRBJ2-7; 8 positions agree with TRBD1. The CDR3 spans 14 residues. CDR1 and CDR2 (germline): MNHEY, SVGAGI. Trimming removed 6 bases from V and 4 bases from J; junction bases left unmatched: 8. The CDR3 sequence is CASSHRTGNYEQYV. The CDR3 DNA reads TGTGCCAGCAGCCACCGGACAGGGAATTACGAGCAGTACGTC.

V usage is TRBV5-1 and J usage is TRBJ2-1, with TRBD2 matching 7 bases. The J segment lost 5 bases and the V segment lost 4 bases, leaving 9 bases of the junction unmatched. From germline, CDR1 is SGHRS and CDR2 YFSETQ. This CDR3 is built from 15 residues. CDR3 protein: CASSLPGTNNNEQFF. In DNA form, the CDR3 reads TGCGCCAGCAGCCTCCCCGGGACTAACAACAATGAGCAGTTCTTC.

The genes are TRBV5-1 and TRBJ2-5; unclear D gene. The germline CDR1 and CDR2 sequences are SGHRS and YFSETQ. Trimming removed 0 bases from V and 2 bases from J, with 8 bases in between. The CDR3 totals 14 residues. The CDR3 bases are TGCGCCAGCAGCTTGGCACCGGGTCAAGAGACCCAGTACTTC. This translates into CASSLAPGQETQYF.

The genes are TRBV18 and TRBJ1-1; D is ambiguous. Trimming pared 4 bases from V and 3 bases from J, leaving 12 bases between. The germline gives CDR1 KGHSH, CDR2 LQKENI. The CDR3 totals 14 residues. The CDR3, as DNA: TGTGCCAGCTCACGAGGAAAGGTAGACACTGAAGCTTTCTTT. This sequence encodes CASSRGKVDTEAFF. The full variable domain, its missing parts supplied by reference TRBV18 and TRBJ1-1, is NAGVMQNPRHLVRRRGQEARLRCSPMKGHSHVYWYRQLPEEGLKFMVYLQKENIIDESGMPKERFSAEFPKEGPSILRIQQVVRGDSAAYFCASSRGKVDTEAFFGQGTRLTVV.

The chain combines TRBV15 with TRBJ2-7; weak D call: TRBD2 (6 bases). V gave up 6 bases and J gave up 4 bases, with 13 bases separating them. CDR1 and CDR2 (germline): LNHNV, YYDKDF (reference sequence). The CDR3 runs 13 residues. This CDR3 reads CATSQTRQYEQYV. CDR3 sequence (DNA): TGTGCCACCAGTCAGACTAGGCAGTACGAGCAGTACGTC.

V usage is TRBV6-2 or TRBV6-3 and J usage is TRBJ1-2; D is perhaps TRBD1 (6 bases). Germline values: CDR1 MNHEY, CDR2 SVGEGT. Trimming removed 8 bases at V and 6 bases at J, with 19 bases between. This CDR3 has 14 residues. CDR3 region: CASCLWGAQNGYTF. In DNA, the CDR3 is TGTGCCAGCTGCCTTTGGGGGGCGCAGAATGGCTACACCTTC.

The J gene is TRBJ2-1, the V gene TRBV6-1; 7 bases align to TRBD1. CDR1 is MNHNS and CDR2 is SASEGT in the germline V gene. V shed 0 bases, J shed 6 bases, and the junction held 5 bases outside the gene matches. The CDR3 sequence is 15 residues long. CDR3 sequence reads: CASSEAEGAGNEQFF. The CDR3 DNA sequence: TGTGCCAGCAGTGAAGCTGAGGGGGCAGGCAATGAGCAGTTCTTC.

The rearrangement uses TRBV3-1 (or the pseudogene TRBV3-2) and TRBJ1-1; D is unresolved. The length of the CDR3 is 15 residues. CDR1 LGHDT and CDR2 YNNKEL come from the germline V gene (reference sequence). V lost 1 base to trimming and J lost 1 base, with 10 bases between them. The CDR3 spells CASSQARTGNTEAFF. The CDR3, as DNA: TGTGCCAGCAGCCAAGCCCGGACGGGGAACACTGAAGCTTTCTTT.

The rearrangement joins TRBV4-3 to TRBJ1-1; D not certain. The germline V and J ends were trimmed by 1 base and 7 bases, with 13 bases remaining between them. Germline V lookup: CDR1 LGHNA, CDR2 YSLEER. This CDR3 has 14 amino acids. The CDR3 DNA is TGCGCCAGCAGCCAAGCGTCGAGAGAGAGTGAAGCTTTCTTT. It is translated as CASSQASRESEAFF.

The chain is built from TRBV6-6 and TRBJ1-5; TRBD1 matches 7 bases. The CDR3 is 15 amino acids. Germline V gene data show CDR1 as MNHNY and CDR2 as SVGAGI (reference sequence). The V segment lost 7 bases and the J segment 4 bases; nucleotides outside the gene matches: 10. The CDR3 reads CASKDGQASNQPQHF. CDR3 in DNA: TGTGCCAGCAAGGACGGACAGGCCTCGAATCAGCCCCAGCATTTT.

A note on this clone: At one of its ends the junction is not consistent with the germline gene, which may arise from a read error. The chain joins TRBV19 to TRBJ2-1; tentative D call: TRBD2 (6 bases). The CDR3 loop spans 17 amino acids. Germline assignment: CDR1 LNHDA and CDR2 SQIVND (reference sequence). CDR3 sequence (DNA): TGTGCCAGTAGTATGTTCGTAGGCCACGAGGACTACAATGAGCAGCTCTTC. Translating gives CASSMFVGHEDYNEQLF.

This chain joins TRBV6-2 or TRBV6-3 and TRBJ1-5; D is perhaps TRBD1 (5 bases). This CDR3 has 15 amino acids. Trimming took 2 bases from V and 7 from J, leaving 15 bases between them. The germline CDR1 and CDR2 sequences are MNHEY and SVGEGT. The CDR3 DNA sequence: TGTGCCAGCAGTTACACCCTCCGAGGGGCCCAGCCCCAGCATTTT. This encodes CASSYTLRGAQPQHF.

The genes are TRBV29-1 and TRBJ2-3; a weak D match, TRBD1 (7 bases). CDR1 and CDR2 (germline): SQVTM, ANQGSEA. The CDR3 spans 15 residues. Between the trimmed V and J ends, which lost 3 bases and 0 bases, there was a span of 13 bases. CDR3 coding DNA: TGCAGCGTTGAGCGGCAGGGGGGAAGCACAGATACGCAGTATTTT. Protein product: CSVERQGGSTDTQYF.

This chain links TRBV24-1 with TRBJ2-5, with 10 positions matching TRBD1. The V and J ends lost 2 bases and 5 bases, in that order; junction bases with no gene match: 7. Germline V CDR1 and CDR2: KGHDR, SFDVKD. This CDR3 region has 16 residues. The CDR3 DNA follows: TGTGCCACCAGTGATTGGGTGACAGGGGGCCGGGAGACCCAGTACTTC. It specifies CATSDWVTGGRETQYF.

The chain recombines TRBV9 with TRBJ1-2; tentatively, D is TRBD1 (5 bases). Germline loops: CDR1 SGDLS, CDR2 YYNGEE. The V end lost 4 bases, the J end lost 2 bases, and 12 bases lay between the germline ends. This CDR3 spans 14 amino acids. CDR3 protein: CASSSEGQNYGYTF. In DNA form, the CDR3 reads TGTGCCAGCAGCAGTGAGGGGCAGAACTATGGCTACACCTTC.

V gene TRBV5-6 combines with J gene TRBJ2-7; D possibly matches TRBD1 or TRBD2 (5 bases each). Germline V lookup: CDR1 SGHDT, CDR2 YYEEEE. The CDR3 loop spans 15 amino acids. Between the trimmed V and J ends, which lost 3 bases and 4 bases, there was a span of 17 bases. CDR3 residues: CASSSGRLRGYEQYV. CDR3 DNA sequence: TGTGCCAGCAGCTCGGGACGCCTAAGGGGTTACGAGCAGTACGTC.

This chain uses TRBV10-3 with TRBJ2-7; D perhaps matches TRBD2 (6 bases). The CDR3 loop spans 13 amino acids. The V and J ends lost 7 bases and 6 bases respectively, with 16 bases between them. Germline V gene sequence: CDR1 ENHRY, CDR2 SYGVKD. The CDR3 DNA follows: TGTGCCATCACCGCAGTAGCCGGGGGCGAGCAGTACGTC. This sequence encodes CAITAVAGGEQYV.

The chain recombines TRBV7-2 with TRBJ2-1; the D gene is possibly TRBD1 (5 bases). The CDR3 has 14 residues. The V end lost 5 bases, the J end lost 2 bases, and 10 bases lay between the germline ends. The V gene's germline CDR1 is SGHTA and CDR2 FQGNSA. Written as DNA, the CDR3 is TGTGCCAGCAGCCTGAGACAGACCTACAATGAGCAGTTCTTC. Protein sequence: CASSLRQTYNEQFF.